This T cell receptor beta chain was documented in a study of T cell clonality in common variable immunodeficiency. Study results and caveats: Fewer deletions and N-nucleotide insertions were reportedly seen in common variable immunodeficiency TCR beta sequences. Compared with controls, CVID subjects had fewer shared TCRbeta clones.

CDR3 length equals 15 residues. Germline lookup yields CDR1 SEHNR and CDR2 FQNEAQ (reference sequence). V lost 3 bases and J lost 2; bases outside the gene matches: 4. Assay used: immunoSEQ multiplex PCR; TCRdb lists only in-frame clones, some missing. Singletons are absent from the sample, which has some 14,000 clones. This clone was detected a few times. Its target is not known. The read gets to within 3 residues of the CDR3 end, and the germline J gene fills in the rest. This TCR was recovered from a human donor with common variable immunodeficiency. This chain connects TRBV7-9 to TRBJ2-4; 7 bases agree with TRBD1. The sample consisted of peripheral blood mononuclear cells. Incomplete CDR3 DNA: TGTGCCAGCAGCTTTGAGACAGGGTCCAAAAACATT. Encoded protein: CASSFETGSKNI. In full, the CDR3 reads CASSFETGSKNIQYF.